One sample yielded the 27 T cell receptor beta chains listed below, sequenced in a study of control samples from healthy donors and cancer patients. The repertoire was sequenced with immunoSEQ multiplex PCR; TCRdb's copy has only in-frame clones and lacks some. Among about 77,000 clones listed, around 92% were seen once. Sequenced: blood. These receptors were collected from an older woman in good health.

This rearrangement joins TRBV5-1 to TRBJ2-7; no definite D call. This CDR3 has 14 amino acids. The germline V gene encodes CDR1 SGHRS and CDR2 YFSETQ. The V and J ends lost 5 bases and 3 bases respectively, with 15 bases between them. The CDR3 bases are TGCGCCAGCAGGTCTCGACCCTTCGACTACGAGCAGTACTTC. This gives the protein CASRSRPFDYEQYF.

The rearrangement links TRBV28 to TRBJ2-3; D not resolved. This CDR3 region has 11 residues. The V end lost 6 bases, the J end lost 6 bases, and 7 bases lay between the germline ends. CDR1 and CDR2 (germline): MDHEN, SYDVKM. The CDR3 coding sequence is TGTGCCAGCAGACGTGACGATACGCAGTATTTT. Translated, it gives CASRRDDTQYF. Together with reference TRBV28 and TRBJ2-3, the CDR3 gives the full variable domain: DVKVTQSSRYLVKRTGEKVFLECVQDMDHENMFWYRQDPGLGLRLIYFSYDVKMKEKGDIPEGYSVSREKKERFSLILESASTNQTSMYLCASRRDDTQYFGPGTRLTVL.

This chain links TRBV25-1 with TRBJ1-4; D unclear. V was pared by 5 bases and J by 4 bases, with 17 bases between. The CDR3 totals 16 residues. Germline CDR1 reads MGHDK; CDR2 reads SYGVNS. The CDR3 protein is CASSTERVVNNEKLFF. The DNA of the CDR3 is TGTGCCAGCAGTACCGAGAGGGTGGTTAATAATGAAAAACTGTTTTTT. Using reference TRBV25-1 and TRBJ1-4 for the parts outside the CDR3, the full variable domain is EADIYQTPRYLVIGTGKKITLECSQTMGHDKMYWYQQDPGMELHLIHYSYGVNSTEKGDLSSESTVSRIRTEHFPLTLESARPSHTSQYLCASSTERVVNNEKLFFGSGTQLSVL.

The V gene is TRBV5-1, the J gene TRBJ1-5, with 9 bases lining up with TRBD1. The V segment lost 2 bases and the J segment 4 bases; nucleotides outside the gene matches: 4. Germline V lookup: CDR1 SGHRS, CDR2 YFSETQ. The CDR3 runs to 15 residues. This CDR3 reads CASSLQGAWNQPQHF. CDR3 sequence (DNA): TGCGCCAGCAGCTTACAGGGGGCTTGGAATCAGCCCCAGCATTTT.

The V and J genes are TRBV27 and TRBJ1-6, with D possibly matching TRBD1 (6 bases). V was clipped by 8 bases and J by 2 bases, with 7 bases between them. The CDR3 contains 13 residues. Germline CDR1 and CDR2: MNHEY and SMNVEV (reference sequence). The CDR3: CASGGAYNSPLHF. CDR3 DNA sequence: TGTGCCAGCGGGGGCGCCTATAATTCACCCCTCCACTTT.

The chain is built from TRBV5-1 and TRBJ2-3; D uncertain. The CDR3 covers 14 residues. Germline assignment: CDR1 SGHRS and CDR2 YFSETQ. Trimming cost V 3 bases and J 0 bases, with 8 bases left between them. The CDR3 loop reads CASSSSTSTDTQYF. In DNA, the CDR3 is TGCGCCAGCAGCTCTTCTACAAGCACAGATACGCAGTATTTT.

The chain uses TRBV28 and TRBJ1-1; D might be TRBD1 (5 bases). Germline values: CDR1 MDHEN, CDR2 SYDVKM. The CDR3 loop spans 16 amino acids. With 2 bases removed from V and 3 bases from J, the gap between germline ends came to 16 bases. The DNA for the CDR3 is TGTGCCAGCAGTTTACCGAAGGGGAGTATGGACACTGAAGCTTTCTTT. This sequence encodes CASSLPKGSMDTEAFF.

The chain is built from TRBV5-1 and TRBJ2-3, with 7 bases identical to TRBD2. The CDR3 is 15 amino acids. Per the germline V gene, CDR1 is SGHRS and CDR2 is YFSETQ. J gave up 0 bases and V 5 bases, and 6 bases lay outside the gene matches. CDR3 region: CASRFGGSSTDTQYF. CDR3 coding DNA: TGCGCCAGCAGATTCGGCGGGAGTAGCACAGATACGCAGTATTTT.

J is TRBJ1-4 and V is TRBV19; TRBD1 matches 10 bases. The CDR3 covers 15 residues. V shed 7 bases, J shed 5 bases, and the junction held 7 bases outside the gene matches. Germline lookup yields CDR1 LNHDA and CDR2 SQIVND (reference sequence). The CDR3 spells CASTGLDRGNEKLFF. In nucleotides, the CDR3 is TGTGCCAGTACTGGCTTGGACAGGGGGAATGAAAAACTGTTTTTT.

The chain carries TRBV18 and TRBJ2-1; tentatively, D is TRBD1 (6 bases). This CDR3 has 15 residues. Germline V CDR1 and CDR2: KGHSH, LQKENI. Trimming removed 2 bases from V and 7 bases from J, with 15 bases in between. DNA of the CDR3: TGTGCCAGCTCACCAAGGCCAGGGGAACGGAATGAGCAGTTCTTC. Residues: CASSPRPGERNEQFF.

The V and J genes are TRBV5-4 and TRBJ2-1; 13 nucleotides align to TRBD2. With 4 bases clipped from V and 6 bases from J, the junction kept 1 base outside the gene matches. Germline lookup yields CDR1 SGHNT and CDR2 YYREEE (reference sequence). The CDR3 is 14 amino acids. The CDR3: CASSRTSGSNEQFF. As DNA, the CDR3 is TGTGCCAGCAGCCGGACTAGCGGGAGCAATGAGCAGTTCTTC.

The rearrangement joins TRBV14 to TRBJ1-1; D remains ambiguous. Germline-derived CDR1 and CDR2 are SGHDN and FVKESK. Trimming left V 4 bases short and J 1 base short, with 1 base between. This CDR3 region has 11 residues. The CDR3, as DNA: TGTGCCAGCAGCCGGAACACTGAAGCTTTCTTT. Protein product: CASSRNTEAFF.

This rearrangement joins TRBV6-5 to TRBJ1-3, with TRBD1 matching over 10 bases. This CDR3 has 14 residues. CDR1 MNHEY and CDR2 SVGAGI come from the germline V gene. J was trimmed by 4 bases and V by 7 bases; bases with no gene match: 4. DNA for the CDR3: TGTGCCAGCACAATGGGACAGGGGGGAAACACCATATATTTT. Translation: CASTMGQGGNTIYF.

The chain links TRBV19 to TRBJ2-7, with 9 nucleotides matching TRBD2. Germline V gene lookup returns CDR1 LNHDA and CDR2 SQIVND (reference sequence). The CDR3 length is 14 residues. The V and J ends lost 3 bases and 4 bases, in that order; junction bases with no gene match: 4. CDR3 region: CASSMGSGSYEQYF. The CDR3 DNA reads TGTGCCAGTAGTATGGGTAGCGGGAGTTACGAGCAGTACTTC. The full variable domain, rest sourced from reference TRBV19 and TRBJ2-7, is DGGITQSPKYLFRKEGQNVTLSCEQNLNHDAMYWYRQDPGQGLRLIYYSQIVNDFQKGDIAEGYSVSREKKESFPLTVTSAQKNPTAFYLCASSMGSGSYEQYFGPGTRLTVT.

The sample holds one count of this clone. The chain is built from TRBV3-1 (or the pseudogene TRBV3-2) and TRBJ2-1, with TRBD1 matching over 7 bases. The CDR3 extends over 18 amino acids. Germline lookup yields CDR1 LGHDT and CDR2 YNNKEL (reference sequence). The trim removed 0 bases at V and 7 bases at J, leaving 15 bases unmatched. CDR3 amino acids: CASSQEVRRGRLGNEQFF. The CDR3 nucleotides are TGTGCCAGCAGCCAAGAAGTTCGTAGGGGGCGCTTGGGGAATGAGCAGTTCTTC.

The genes are TRBV27 and TRBJ2-7; D unclear. V shed 4 bases and J shed 0 bases, with 13 bases lying between them. This CDR3 contains 15 residues. CDR1 is MNHEY and CDR2 is SMNVEV in the germline V gene (reference sequence). The CDR3 sequence is CASSYSRRSSYEQYF. The CDR3 DNA sequence: TGTGCCAGCAGTTACTCCCGACGGAGCTCCTACGAGCAGTACTTC.

The chain is built from TRBV9 and TRBJ2-1; D gene unclear. CDR1 is SGDLS, CDR2 YYNGEE, per germline. The ends were cut back, 3 bases at V and 9 bases at J, with 13 bases in the middle. The CDR3 extends over 13 amino acids. Here the CDR3 DNA reads TGTGCCAGCAGCGATCCCCTCAACGGTGAGCAGTTCTTC. Its protein is CASSDPLNGEQFF.

The rearrangement links TRBV19 to TRBJ2-3; possibly TRBD2 for D (6 bases). Trimming took off 7 bases at V and 0 bases at J, with 20 bases between the two ends. There are 17 residues in the CDR3. Per the germline V gene, CDR1 is LNHDA and CDR2 is SQIVND (reference sequence). CDR3 sequence reads: CASTRRGTYKSTDTQYF. The DNA of the CDR3 is TGTGCCAGTACCCGACGGGGGACTTATAAAAGCACAGATACGCAGTATTTT.

The gene calls are TRBV2 and TRBJ2-1; D gene ambiguous. V lost 6 bases and J lost 1, with 7 bases in between. The V gene's germline CDR1 is SNHLY and CDR2 FYNNEI. The length of the CDR3 is 13 residues. The CDR3 DNA is TGTGCCAGCAGAGCAGATTCCTACAATGAGCAGTTCTTC. Protein: CASRADSYNEQFF.

CDR3 in DNA: TGTGCCAGTACCAAAGCGGACAGGGTTCGCGAAAAACTGTTTTTT. This gives the protein CASTKADRVREKLFF. The chain joins TRBV19 to TRBJ1-4; 8 bases are shared with TRBD1. Trimming cost V 7 bases and J 8 bases; bases outside gene matches: 12. CDR3 length: 15 amino acids. The germline V gene encodes CDR1 LNHDA and CDR2 SQIVND (reference sequence).

V usage is TRBV19 and J usage is TRBJ1-4; 11 bases map to TRBD1. Germline V gene data show CDR1 as LNHDA and CDR2 as SQIVND (reference sequence). The CDR3 runs 14 residues. V was pared by 1 base and J by 12 bases, with 4 bases of the junction left unmatched. In nucleotides, the CDR3 is TGTGCCAGTAGTATAGGGACAGGGGGCGAGGAACTGTTTTTT. Translating gives CASSIGTGGEELFF.

This sequence joins TRBV28 and TRBJ1-2; D is possibly TRBD1 (6 bases). There are 13 residues in the CDR3. Trimming took 4 bases from V and 0 from J, leaving 6 bases between them. Germline lookup yields CDR1 MDHEN and CDR2 SYDVKM. The CDR3 spells CASSWTANYGYTF. Written as DNA, the CDR3 is TGTGCCAGCAGTTGGACAGCTAACTATGGCTACACCTTC.

The V call is TRBV4-2, the J call TRBJ2-5, with 9 bases lining up with TRBD2. Germline-derived CDR1 and CDR2 are LGHNA and YNFKEQ. The CDR3 consists of 19 residues. V was pared by 0 bases and J by 5 bases, with 16 bases of the junction left unmatched. The CDR3 DNA sequence: TGTGCCAGCAGCCAAGAGAATCTAGCGGGATTTCCTACGTGGGAGACCCAGTACTTC. Translating it yields CASSQENLAGFPTWETQYF.

This chain connects TRBV5-1 to TRBJ2-1, with 9 nucleotides matching TRBD2. With 1 base clipped from V and 10 bases from J, the junction kept 3 bases outside the gene matches. The CDR3 contains 13 residues. Germline CDR1 SGHRS, CDR2 YFSETQ. In nucleotides, the CDR3 is TGCGCCAGCAGCTTGTTTAGCGGGAGAGAGCAGTTCTTC. Protein sequence: CASSLFSGREQFF.

V gene TRBV3-1 (or the pseudogene TRBV3-2) combines with J gene TRBJ2-3; D not resolved. Germline V gives CDR1 LGHDT, CDR2 YNNKEL (reference sequence). The CDR3 consists of 14 residues. Trimming removed 1 base at V and 6 bases at J, with 11 bases between. The CDR3 region is CASSQVSAKDTQYF. In nucleotides, the CDR3 is TGTGCCAGCAGCCAAGTTTCCGCTAAGGATACGCAGTATTTT.

This clone was seen only a few times. This rearrangement joins TRBV28 to TRBJ2-7; 9 positions match TRBD1. CDR3 length: 15 residues. With V trimmed by 5 bases and J by 0 bases, 5 bases remained unmatched. Germline V CDR1 and CDR2: MDHEN, SYDVKM. The CDR3 here is CASSMTGGLSYEQYF. The CDR3 nucleotides are TGTGCCAGCAGTATGACAGGGGGACTCTCCTACGAGCAGTACTTC.

This chain connects TRBV2 to TRBJ1-5; no firm D call. This CDR3 comprises 13 residues. The germline V gene has CDR1 SNHLY and CDR2 FYNNEI. V was shortened by 1 base and J by 5 bases, with 6 bases between the two germline ends. The CDR3 here is CASSEGVHQPQHF. CDR3 coding DNA: TGTGCCAGCAGTGAAGGGGTCCATCAGCCCCAGCATTTT.